A single sample gave rise to the 24 T cell receptor beta chains below, sequenced in a study of T cell repertoires in cytomegalovirus infection. Each CDR3 protein is one row after TCRdb ran MiXCR on the reads. The repertoire includes 300,000 to 400,000 distinct CDR3 sequences, about 28% of them detected once, and roughly 20% sits in the top ten. These receptors have no identified antigens. Source: cultured PBMCs, taken from culture after CMV antigen stimulation. The receptors were sampled from a human donor in good health (CMV status not recorded). Some clones in this sample may be carry-over from other donors' samples.

The genes are TRBV11-2 and TRBJ2-3, with D possibly matching TRBD1 (6 bases). The CDR3 contains 15 residues. The germline CDR1 and CDR2 sequences are SGHAT and FQNNGV. Trimming stripped 5 bases from V and 3 bases from J, with 15 bases between. The DNA of the CDR3 is TGTGCCAGCAGCCCTGCAGGGGTAAGGACAGATACGCAGTATTTT. This codes for CASSPAGVRTDTQYF.

The sample holds one count of this clonotype. The J gene is TRBJ1-5, the V gene TRBV19; tentative D call: TRBD1 (5 bases). Germline assignment: CDR1 LNHDA and CDR2 SQIVND (reference sequence). CDR3 length: 14 amino acids. The ends were cut back, 8 bases at V and 2 bases at J, with 13 bases in the middle. Written as DNA, the CDR3 is TGTGCCAGTGGGACCCCTGGGGGCAATCAGCCCCAGCATTTT. Its protein product is CASGTPGGNQPQHF.

V gene TRBV12-3 or TRBV12-4 combines with J gene TRBJ2-3, with a tentative D call TRBD2 (5 bases). The CDR3 length is 16 residues. V was trimmed by 6 bases and J by 6 bases, leaving 22 bases between them. The CDR3 is CASSPLEDGPGDTQYF. The CDR3 bases are TGTGCCAGCAGCCCTTTGGAGGACGGGCCGGGGGATACGCAGTATTTT.

This clonotype was observed a few times. The chain employs TRBV7-6 and TRBJ2-7, with D uncertain. Germline V gene data show CDR1 as SGHVS and CDR2 as FNYEAQ. The CDR3 covers 15 residues. V was pared by 2 bases and J by 6 bases, with 17 bases between. As DNA, the CDR3 is TGTGCCAGCAGCTTAACAGCCTTAACAAACGGCGAGCAGTACTTC. Residues: CASSLTALTNGEQYF. The full variable domain, with the rest looked up from reference TRBV7-6 and TRBJ2-7, is GAGVSQSPRYKVTKRGQDVALRCDPISGHVSLYWYRQALGQGPEFLTYFNYEAQQDKSGLPNDRFSAERPEGSISTLTIQRTEQRDSAMYRCASSLTALTNGEQYFGPGTRLTVT.

The J gene is TRBJ2-7, the V gene TRBV12-3 or TRBV12-4, with TRBD2 matching 11 bases. This CDR3 is built from 19 residues. The trim removed 2 bases at V and 1 base at J, leaving 13 bases unmatched. As DNA, the CDR3 is TGTGCCAGCAGTTTAAGGTGGACTAGCGGGCCCGAGGGATCCTACGAGCAGTACTTC. This codes for CASSLRWTSGPEGSYEQYF.

This clonotype has just a few counts. Here the CDR3 reads CASTEGLRTEGDTQYF. The CDR3 DNA is TGTGCCAGCACCGAGGGGTTAAGGACAGAAGGAGATACGCAGTATTTT. The chain recombines TRBV2 with TRBJ2-3; a weak D match, TRBD1 (6 bases). The germline V and J ends were trimmed by 7 bases and 5 bases, with 22 bases remaining between them. The CDR3 runs 16 residues. Germline CDR1 SNHLY, CDR2 FYNNEI.

The V gene is TRBV7-2, the J gene TRBJ2-7, with 8 bases matching TRBD1. This CDR3 has 17 residues. Trimming at V came to 1 base and at J to 0 bases, leaving 8 bases not matched to a gene. CDR1 is SGHTA, CDR2 FQGNSA, per germline. The CDR3 DNA reads as TGTGCCAGCAGCTTAGTTTTTTTGACAGGGGACTCCTACGAGCAGTACTTC. Translated, it gives CASSLVFLTGDSYEQYF.

This clonotype was seen more than once but under ten times. This chain joins TRBV11-2 and TRBJ2-2, with D possibly TRBD1 on 5 matching bases. The CDR3 contains 13 residues. Trimming left V 5 bases short and J 5 bases short, with 9 bases between. Germline CDR1 reads SGHAT; CDR2 reads FQNNGV. CDR3 nucleotide sequence: TGTGCCAGCAGCCCAGGGTTTACCGGGGAGCTGTTTTTT. Residues: CASSPGFTGELFF. Drawing the rest from reference TRBV11-2 and TRBJ2-2, the complete variable domain is EAGVAQSPRYKIIEKRQSVAFWCNPISGHATLYWYQQILGQGPKLLIQFQNNGVVDDSQLPKDRFSAERLKGVDSTLKIQPAKLEDSAVYLCASSPGFTGELFFGEGSRLTVL.

CDR3 sequence: CASSPAGPPAEAFF. The CDR3, as DNA: TGTGCCAGCAGCCCCGCCGGGCCCCCGGCTGAAGCTTTCTTT. The chain uses TRBV7-3 and TRBJ1-1, with no clear D. Trimming took 5 bases from V and 6 from J, leaving 16 bases between them. The CDR3 contains 14 residues. From germline, CDR1 is SGHTA and CDR2 FQGTGA.

The chain has TRBV19 and TRBJ2-1, with TRBD1 matching over 8 bases. The ends lost 5 bases at V and 16 bases at J; junction bases unmatched: 10. This CDR3 contains 12 residues. Germline CDR1 reads LNHDA; CDR2 reads SQIVND (reference sequence). The CDR3 here is CASSPRTGPQFF. The DNA for the CDR3 is TGTGCCAGTAGTCCTCGGACAGGGCCCCAATTCTTC.

This clonotype was found a few times. J is TRBJ2-1 and V is TRBV11-1, with 9 nucleotides matching TRBD2. CDR1 is SGHAT and CDR2 is FQDESV in the germline V gene (reference sequence). CDR3 length: 16 amino acids. V lost 0 bases and J lost 10; bases outside the gene matches: 10. This CDR3 is CASSLALIAGASEQFF. The CDR3 nucleotides read TGTGCCAGCAGCTTAGCTCTGATAGCGGGAGCTTCGGAGCAGTTCTTC.

The chain combines TRBV5-4 with TRBJ2-3; 14 bases align to TRBD2. Germline V CDR1 and CDR2: SGHNT, YYREEE (reference sequence). The CDR3 runs to 16 residues. With V trimmed by 4 bases and J by 4 bases, 5 bases remained unmatched. The CDR3 DNA reads as TGTGCCAGCAGCCCGGGACTAGCGGGGGAGTCAGATACGCAGTATTTT. Translation gives CASSPGLAGESDTQYF.

This clonotype came up many times. The chain links TRBV7-9 to TRBJ2-1, with 8 bases that match TRBD1. Germline assignment: CDR1 SEHNR and CDR2 FQNEAQ (reference sequence). The ends lost 5 bases at V and 5 bases at J; junction bases unmatched: 8. CDR3 size: 15 residues. Here the CDR3 DNA reads TGTGCCAGCAGCACCGGGACAGGCGATAACAATGAGCAGTTCTTC. The encoded protein is CASSTGTGDNNEQFF.

This clonotype occurred once. CDR3 nucleotide sequence: TGTGCCAGCAGGGATCCAGGGGGATTTGGCTACACCTTC. Translated, it gives CASRDPGGFGYTF. This chain links TRBV6-5 with TRBJ1-2; 7 nucleotides align to TRBD1. The CDR3 loop spans 13 amino acids. Germline V gene data show CDR1 as MNHEY and CDR2 as SVGAGI. J lost 7 bases, V lost 6 bases, and 8 bases had no gene match.

This clonotype has ten or more counts. V and J are TRBV5-8 and TRBJ1-2; a possible D gene is TRBD1 (5 bases). The V end was cut by 6 bases, the J end by 6 bases, with 27 bases between. Germline values: CDR1 SGHTS, CDR2 YDEGEE. CDR3 length: 17 residues. CDR3 residues: CASTTPGTRRLTDGYTF. CDR3 DNA sequence: TGTGCCAGCACCACTCCAGGGACCAGGAGGTTGACCGATGGCTACACCTTC.

The CDR3 spells CASSLRLGGIEKLFF. The CDR3 DNA is TGTGCCAGCAGCTTAAGGTTGGGGGGCATCGAAAAACTGTTTTTT. This chain uses TRBV7-9 with TRBJ1-4, with D perhaps TRBD1 (6 bases). The V end lost 2 bases, the J end lost 8 bases, and 15 bases lay between the germline ends. Germline V CDR1 and CDR2: SEHNR, FQNEAQ (reference sequence). The CDR3 spans 15 residues.

The chain joins TRBV28 to TRBJ2-3, with D unclear. From germline, CDR1 is MDHEN and CDR2 SYDVKM. V gave up 6 bases and J gave up 10 bases, with 14 bases separating them. This CDR3 spans 12 amino acids. DNA for the CDR3: TGTGCCAGCAGCATATATTCCTTACCGCAGTATTTT. Protein product: CASSIYSLPQYF.

This clonotype was recorded many times. V and J are TRBV7-3 and TRBJ1-1; D remains ambiguous. There are 14 residues in the CDR3. CDR1 is SGHTA, CDR2 FQGTGA, per germline. Trimming pared 0 bases from V and 1 base from J, leaving 6 bases between. The CDR3 loop reads CASSLTGSNTEAFF. CDR3 coding DNA: TGTGCCAGCAGCTTAACGGGGTCGAACACTGAAGCTTTCTTT.

The table lists this clonotype with many counts. This rearrangement joins TRBV7-2 to TRBJ2-2; no firm D call. CDR3 size: 14 residues. Looked up from germline, CDR1 is SGHTA and CDR2 is FQGNSA. The V end lost 5 bases, the J end lost 6 bases, and 13 bases lay between the germline ends. As DNA, the CDR3 is TGTGCCAGCAGCCCGGCAGAGTCGGCCGGGGAGCTGTTTTTT. The encoded protein is CASSPAESAGELFF.

This clonotype was recorded a few times. The V and J genes are TRBV6-1 and TRBJ2-3; TRBD2 matches 13 bases. The CDR3 is made up of 17 amino acids. Trimming took 5 bases from V and 3 from J; bases not matched to a gene: 8. CDR1 is MNHNS and CDR2 is SASEGT in the germline V gene. The CDR3 DNA sequence: TGTGCCAGCAGTTCTGGACTAGCGGGGGCCCTAACAGATACGCAGTATTTT. Its protein product is CASSSGLAGALTDTQYF.

This clonotype came up a few times. The CDR3 protein is CASSLDLAGVTYEQYF. In DNA form, the CDR3 reads TGTGCCAGCAGCTTGGACCTAGCGGGAGTTACCTACGAGCAGTACTTC. The gene calls are TRBV7-8 and TRBJ2-7; 10 bases line up with TRBD2. CDR1 and CDR2 (germline): SGHVS, FQNEAQ. V trimming: 3 bases; J trimming: 2 bases; junction bases outside the gene matches: 7. This CDR3 is built from 16 residues.

The chain has TRBV10-3 and TRBJ2-3, with 11 bases that match TRBD2. The CDR3 spans 16 residues. Germline V gene lookup returns CDR1 ENHRY and CDR2 SYGVKD. The J segment lost 3 bases and the V segment lost 7 bases, leaving 9 bases of the junction unmatched. CDR3 sequence reads: CAINRASGGKTDTQYF. In nucleotides, the CDR3 is TGTGCCATCAATCGAGCTAGCGGGGGGAAAACAGATACGCAGTATTTT.

The chain couples TRBV7-9 to TRBJ2-1; the match to TRBD2 covers 13 bases. Trimming removed 4 bases from V and 10 bases from J; junction bases left unmatched: 19. The CDR3 covers 19 residues. CDR1 SEHNR and CDR2 FQNEAQ come from the germline V gene (reference sequence). CDR3 sequence: CASSSRPGLAGSRSAEQFF. As DNA, the CDR3 is TGTGCCAGCAGCTCCCGACCGGGACTAGCGGGAAGTCGGTCGGCGGAGCAGTTCTTC.

V is TRBV6-5 and J is TRBJ1-5, with a weak D call TRBD1 (6 bases). The CDR3 is 14 amino acids. CDR1 and CDR2 (germline): MNHEY, SVGAGI. Trimming took 0 bases from V and 7 from J, leaving 10 bases between them. CDR3: CASSYSEGGQPQHF. CDR3 bases: TGTGCCAGCAGTTACTCGGAGGGGGGGCAGCCCCAGCATTTT.